These 27 T cell receptor beta chains originate from one sample sequenced in a study of vaccination effects on CD4 cells after COVID-19. Assay used: immunoSEQ multiplex PCR; TCRdb lists only in-frame clones, some missing. The table has some 68,000 clones, about 81% seen once. CD4+ T cells specific for antigen were expanded with viral peptide pools by the ViraFEST assay before sequencing. Investigators separated out CD4+ T cells once more than nine days of culture had passed. Everyone in the study got two shots of either the BNT162b2 or mRNA-1273 vaccine. These receptors lack a known antigen. Sequenced here: CD4+ T cells from PBMCs cultured with HCoV-229E spike peptides, sampled after COVID-19 vaccination. The source of these receptors is a human donor who received a COVID-19 vaccine.

The gene calls are TRBV4-1 and TRBJ1-4, with D maybe TRBD1 (6 bases). CDR1 and CDR2 from the germline V gene are MGHRA and YSYEKL. CDR3 size: 15 residues. Trimming took off 2 bases at V and 6 bases at J, with 13 bases between the two ends. The CDR3 DNA is TGCGCCAGCAGCCAAACCAGGGGAGAATATGAAAAACTGTTTTTT. Translating gives CASSQTRGEYEKLFF.

The chain links TRBV2 to TRBJ2-3; D not certain. The V end was cut by 3 bases, the J end by 3 bases, with 13 bases between. This CDR3 is 15 amino acids long. The germline CDR1 and CDR2 sequences are SNHLY and FYNNEI. The DNA for the CDR3 is TGTGCCAGCAGTGATTATGCGGCCGCGACAGATACGCAGTATTTT. This sequence encodes CASSDYAAATDTQYF.

This chain links TRBV7-2 with TRBJ2-2; D is ambiguous. Deletions cut 2 bases from V and 3 bases from J, with 19 bases between. The CDR3 loop spans 18 amino acids. Germline CDR1 SGHTA, CDR2 FQGNSA. This CDR3 is CASSLYALDRSYTGELFF. CDR3 sequence (DNA): TGTGCCAGCAGCTTATATGCCTTGGACCGAAGTTACACCGGGGAGCTGTTTTTT. The entire variable domain, with the rest obtained from reference TRBV7-2 and TRBJ2-2, is as follows: GAGVSQSPSNKVTEKGKDVELRCDPISGHTALYWYRQSLGQGLEFLIYFQGNSAPDKSGLPSDRFSAERTGGSVSTLTIQRTQQEDSAVYLCASSLYALDRSYTGELFFGEGSRLTVL.

The chain employs TRBV6-5 and TRBJ2-3; 9 bases are a match to TRBD2. After removal of 2 bases from V and 2 bases from J, the junction contained 2 bases not matched to a gene. CDR1 and CDR2 from the germline V gene are MNHEY and SVGAGI. The CDR3 runs to 15 residues. The CDR3 nucleotides are TGTGCCAGCAGTTACCGCGGGGGGGCCACAGATACGCAGTATTTT. Translation: CASSYRGGATDTQYF.

This clone was detected only once. The rearrangement joins TRBV19 to TRBJ2-2, with 10 bases lining up with TRBD1. CDR1 and CDR2 (germline): LNHDA, SQIVND (reference sequence). This CDR3 has 17 residues. V lost 4 bases, J lost 4 bases, and 9 bases stayed unmatched. CDR3 sequence (DNA): TGTGCCAGTAGTAGGTCTCGGACAGGGGGTATCACCGGGGAGCTGTTTTTT. It codes for CASSRSRTGGITGELFF.

This clone has a handful of counts. The J gene is TRBJ2-7, the V gene TRBV11-2; D is unresolved. Germline assignment: CDR1 SGHAT and CDR2 FQNNGV. The CDR3 has 12 amino acids. V lost 5 bases, J lost 2 bases, and 7 bases lay in between. The CDR3 sequence is CASSIGTYEQYF. Here the CDR3 DNA reads TGTGCCAGCAGCATTGGGACCTACGAGCAGTACTTC.

This chain joins TRBV5-6 and TRBJ2-5; 7 bases map to TRBD1. Germline V CDR1 and CDR2: SGHDT, YYEEEE. The trim removed 0 bases at V and 2 bases at J, leaving 1 base unmatched. The CDR3 runs 14 residues. CDR3 loop: CASSLGQGQETQYF. The CDR3 DNA reads as TGTGCCAGCAGCTTGGGACAGGGACAAGAGACCCAGTACTTC.

DNA for the CDR3: TGTGCCAGCCCCACCTATCCACGGACGGTGAACACTGAAGCTTTCTTT. It encodes CASPTYPRTVNTEAFF. The chain carries TRBV5-8 and TRBJ1-1; the D is unclear. V lost 7 bases, J lost 0 bases, and 19 bases lay in between. Germline CDR1 SGHTS, CDR2 YDEGEE. This CDR3 has 16 amino acids.

The chain combines TRBV9 with TRBJ1-2; a possible D gene is TRBD1 (6 bases). V was clipped by 4 bases and J by 3 bases, with 22 bases between them. The CDR3 totals 17 residues. CDR1 is SGDLS, CDR2 YYNGEE, per germline. The CDR3 sequence: CASSLPSGGGEYYGYTF. CDR3 DNA sequence: TGTGCCAGCAGCCTACCCTCTGGGGGCGGAGAATACTATGGCTACACCTTC.

This chain connects TRBV5-1 to TRBJ2-7; no definite D call. The CDR3 loop spans 15 amino acids. V lost 0 bases and J lost 2, with 12 bases in between. Germline CDR1 SGHRS, CDR2 YFSETQ. The CDR3 bases are TGCGCCAGCAGCTTGGAGCCAGGTGCACCCTACGAGCAGTACGTC. Translated, it gives CASSLEPGAPYEQYV.

The chain joins TRBV28 to TRBJ2-3; the D is unclear. This CDR3 is 13 amino acids long. Germline CDR1 reads MDHEN; CDR2 reads SYDVKM. V was pared by 2 bases and J by 5 bases, with 8 bases between. The CDR3 here is CASSLPPLDTQYF. The CDR3 DNA follows: TGTGCCAGCAGTTTACCCCCCCTAGATACGCAGTATTTT.

CDR3 in amino acids: CASSLQLDTGELFF. The CDR3, as DNA: TGTGCCAGCTCACTCCAGTTAGACACCGGGGAGCTGTTTTTT. The V call is TRBV18, the J call TRBJ2-2; D uncertain. V lost 4 bases to trimming and J lost 3 bases, with 9 bases between them. CDR3 length: 14 amino acids. Germline V gene data show CDR1 as KGHSH and CDR2 as LQKENI.

A word on this clone: The same CDR3 is also encoded by other DNA sequences in this sample. This rearrangement joins TRBV6-5 to TRBJ1-5; D is undetermined. Germline CDR1 and CDR2: MNHEY and SVGAGI. CDR3 length equals 12 residues. The germline V and J ends were trimmed by 6 bases and 0 bases, with 3 bases remaining between them. DNA for the CDR3: TGTGCCAGCAGGCATAGCAATCAGCCCCAGCATTTT. It codes for CASRHSNQPQHF.

The chain couples TRBV19 to TRBJ2-7; the match to TRBD1 covers 9 bases. Germline V gene sequence: CDR1 LNHDA, CDR2 SQIVND (reference sequence). V dropped 5 bases and J dropped 3; count of bases not matched to a gene: 2. The CDR3 runs 13 residues. In DNA form, the CDR3 reads TGTGCCAGTAGTCCGACAGGGGGCTACGAGCAGTACGTC. The encoded protein is CASSPTGGYEQYV.

The chain has TRBV7-3 and TRBJ2-1; 7 positions match TRBD1. V trimming: 3 bases; J trimming: 1 base; junction bases outside the gene matches: 0. The germline CDR1 and CDR2 sequences are SGHTA and FQGTGA. The CDR3 loop spans 14 amino acids. The CDR3 region has the DNA TGTGCCAGCAGCTTGGGACAGTCCTACAATGAGCAGTTCTTC. This translates into CASSLGQSYNEQFF.

The chain combines TRBV5-6 with TRBJ2-1, with D possibly TRBD1 on 5 matching bases. Trimming removed 4 bases at V and 2 bases at J, with 16 bases between. CDR1 is SGHDT, CDR2 YYEEEE, per germline. The CDR3 has 16 amino acids. The CDR3 DNA is TGTGCCAGCAGCCCAGAGCTGGGGCGCACCTACAATGAGCAGTTCTTC. Protein: CASSPELGRTYNEQFF.

The chain combines TRBV3-1 (or the pseudogene TRBV3-2) with TRBJ1-3; D gene ambiguous. Germline loops: CDR1 LGHDT, CDR2 YNNKEL (reference sequence). V shed 4 bases and J shed 2 bases, with 15 bases lying between them. The CDR3 extends over 16 amino acids. The CDR3 here is CASSRGPAGAGNTIYF. The CDR3 nucleotides are TGTGCCAGCAGCCGAGGCCCCGCTGGGGCTGGAAACACCATATATTTT.

V usage is TRBV5-1 and J usage is TRBJ2-7, with D possibly matching TRBD2 (6 bases). The CDR3 consists of 15 residues. Germline values: CDR1 SGHRS, CDR2 YFSETQ. Trimming left V 4 bases short and J 6 bases short, with 20 bases between. Here the CDR3 reads CASSPEGALAFEQYV. The CDR3 DNA reads as TGCGCCAGCAGCCCGGAGGGAGCGTTGGCTTTCGAGCAGTACGTC.

This chain uses TRBV24-1 with TRBJ2-3, with D perhaps TRBD1 (6 bases). The germline V gene encodes CDR1 KGHDR and CDR2 SFDVKD. The CDR3 extends over 15 amino acids. V lost 3 bases, J lost 1 base, and 10 bases lay in between. The CDR3 nucleotides read TGTGCCACCAGTGATGACAGGATGGGCACAGATACGCAGTATTTT. This translates into CATSDDRMGTDTQYF.

This chain joins TRBV7-3 and TRBJ2-6, with 10 bases fitting TRBD1. J was trimmed by 1 base and V by 5 bases; bases with no gene match: 5. Germline CDR1 SGHTA, CDR2 FQGTGA. The CDR3 runs to 17 residues. The DNA for the CDR3 is TGTGCCAGCAGCCCCCGGGACAGGGGTTCTGGGGCCAACGTCCTGACTTTC. It codes for CASSPRDRGSGANVLTF.

This clone was detected only a few times. The genes are TRBV4-1 and TRBJ2-1; D perhaps matches TRBD2 (7 bases). The germline V gene encodes CDR1 MGHRA and CDR2 YSYEKL. The CDR3 runs to 17 residues. With 1 base removed from V and 3 bases from J, the gap between germline ends came to 16 bases. The CDR3 DNA reads as TGCGCCAGCAGCCAAGGACGTGGGGGGGCAATCTACAATGAGCAGTTCTTC. It translates to CASSQGRGGAIYNEQFF.

The J gene is TRBJ1-2, the V gene TRBV5-1; D is unclear. The CDR3 runs 12 residues. V lost 2 bases to trimming and J lost 2 bases, with 4 bases between them. Germline V CDR1 and CDR2: SGHRS, YFSETQ. The CDR3 here is CASSFSNYGYTF. The CDR3 bases are TGCGCCAGCAGCTTTTCGAACTATGGCTACACCTTC.

The chain joins TRBV5-1 to TRBJ1-4, with D maybe TRBD1 (6 bases). This CDR3 has 14 residues. In germline, CDR1 is SGHRS, CDR2 YFSETQ. V was trimmed by 0 bases and J by 8 bases, leaving 11 bases between them. Here the CDR3 reads CASSLGGLGEKLFF. The CDR3 DNA is TGCGCCAGCAGCTTGGGGGGGCTGGGGGAAAAACTGTTTTTT.

This clone was picked up a small number of times. The chain combines TRBV4-1 with TRBJ1-2; D is perhaps TRBD1 (5 bases). This CDR3 has 16 amino acids. The V and J ends lost 4 bases and 0 bases respectively, with 15 bases between them. Germline CDR1 and CDR2: MGHRA and YSYEKL. The CDR3 sequence is CASSLGTVSPNYGYTF. The CDR3 nucleotides are TGCGCCAGCAGCCTCGGGACCGTCAGTCCTAACTATGGCTACACCTTC.

V gene TRBV30 combines with J gene TRBJ1-2; 11 nucleotides match TRBD1. This CDR3 spans 13 amino acids. From germline, CDR1 is GTSNPN and CDR2 SVGIG (reference sequence). V shed 5 bases and J 6 bases; nucleotides not matched to a gene: 5. The CDR3 spells CAWGDRGGDGYTF. CDR3 coding DNA: TGTGCCTGGGGGGACAGGGGGGGCGATGGCTACACCTTC.

The chain uses TRBV19 and TRBJ2-1; D assignment may be TRBD1 or TRBD2 (5 bases each). The CDR3 has 12 residues. V was pared by 6 bases and J by 9 bases, with 12 bases between. The germline V gene encodes CDR1 LNHDA and CDR2 SQIVND (reference sequence). The CDR3 is CASSIRDGEQFF. CDR3 in DNA: TGTGCCAGTAGCATCAGGGACGGTGAGCAGTTCTTC. The complete variable domain, with remaining parts taken from reference TRBV19 and TRBJ2-1, reads DGGITQSPKYLFRKEGQNVTLSCEQNLNHDAMYWYRQDPGQGLRLIYYSQIVNDFQKGDIAEGYSVSREKKESFPLTVTSAQKNPTAFYLCASSIRDGEQFFGPGTRLTVL.

The chain joins TRBV29-1 to TRBJ1-4; tentative D call: TRBD1 (5 bases). This CDR3 has 14 residues. Germline CDR1 and CDR2: SQVTM and ANQGSEA. With 2 bases removed from V and 7 bases from J, the gap between germline ends came to 14 bases. CDR3 DNA sequence: TGCAGCGTTGAACAGGGCGCGCCGGGTGAAAAACTGTTTTTT. Encoded protein: CSVEQGAPGEKLFF.